One and the same sample provided the 30 T cell receptor beta chains below, sequenced in a study of blood T cells in healthy people across ages. Combining a sample-barcoded 5' primer with a J-beta primer mix, a second PCR ran for 7 to 11 cycles. TCRdb called the 5' RACE reads again in MiXCR, with one record for every CDR3 protein. Of fewer than 2 million distinct CDR3 sequences listed, around 42% were seen once; the top ten hold under 30%. The material sequenced was blood. The receptors originated from a human donor in good health.

The V and J genes are TRBV29-1 and TRBJ2-1, with TRBD2 identical over 9 bases. The germline gives CDR1 SQVTM, CDR2 ANQGSEA. V lost 6 bases, J lost 5 bases, and 5 bases stayed unmatched. The CDR3 loop spans 13 amino acids. The CDR3 region is CSVGLAGNNEQFF. In nucleotides, the CDR3 is TGCAGCGTGGGGCTAGCGGGGAACAATGAGCAGTTCTTC.

V is TRBV20-1 and J is TRBJ2-2, with TRBD2 matching 10 bases. The CDR3 runs to 17 residues. With 0 bases clipped from V and 4 bases from J, the junction kept 8 bases outside the gene matches. From germline, CDR1 is DFQATT and CDR2 SNEGSKA (reference sequence). The CDR3 reads CSARDSSGGAVTGELFF. The CDR3 coding sequence is TGCAGTGCTAGAGATTCCAGCGGGGGGGCCGTCACCGGGGAGCTGTTTTTT.

The rearrangement uses TRBV29-1 and TRBJ2-4; D might be TRBD1 or TRBD2, each matching 6 bases. V was shortened by 4 bases and J by 13 bases, with 23 bases between the two germline ends. The germline V gene encodes CDR1 SQVTM and CDR2 ANQGSEA. The CDR3 is 14 residues long. CDR3 residues: CSVGATAEGGEQYF. CDR3 sequence (DNA): TGCAGCGTTGGTGCCACAGCTGAGGGGGGAGAGCAGTACTTC.

In this sample, this clonotype turned up a few times. The V call is TRBV5-1, the J call TRBJ1-2; D is ambiguous. With 1 base removed from V and 4 bases from J, the gap between germline ends came to 20 bases. The germline V gene encodes CDR1 SGHRS and CDR2 YFSETQ. This CDR3 is 17 amino acids long. The CDR3 loop is CASSLSYRGRAFYGYTF. CDR3 sequence (DNA): TGCGCCAGCAGCTTGTCTTATCGCGGCAGAGCATTCTATGGCTACACCTTC.

This clonotype showed up just a few times. The chain employs TRBV27 and TRBJ2-3; tentatively, D is TRBD1 or TRBD2 (5 bases each). The CDR3 is 13 residues long. From germline, CDR1 is MNHEY and CDR2 SMNVEV (reference sequence). Trimming cost V 8 bases and J 0 bases, with 9 bases left between them. The CDR3 region is CASEGPSTDTQYF. In DNA, the CDR3 is TGTGCCAGCGAGGGGCCGAGCACAGATACGCAGTATTTT.

In the case of this clonotype: The junction shows a germline mismatch at one end, possibly a read error. V is TRBV29-1 and J is TRBJ2-3; unclear D gene. Germline lookup yields CDR1 SQVTM and CDR2 ANQGSEA. This CDR3 contains 13 residues. Here the CDR3 reads CSAGRPLTDTRYF. As DNA, the CDR3 is TGCAGCGCTGGGCGGCCACTCACAGATACGCGGTATTTT.

Comment on this clonotype: Since a much larger clone is just one base distant, this may be a read error. The chain has TRBV4-1 and TRBJ2-5, with TRBD2 as a possible D gene (5 bases). There are 14 residues in the CDR3. Germline CDR1 MGHRA, CDR2 YSYEKL. CDR3 sequence (DNA): TGCGCCAGCAGCCCAGCGGTTGATGAGGAGACCCGGTACTTC. This codes for CASSPAVDEETRYF.

This clonotype has a handful of counts. CDR3 nucleotides: TGTGCCAGCACTGTTGGATTCGGGAATACAATGAGGCAGTTCTTC. Translating it yields CASTVGFGNTMRQFF. The chain couples TRBV5-5 to TRBJ2-1; D perhaps matches TRBD2 (5 bases). The CDR3 is 15 amino acids. V lost 6 bases and J lost 12, with 25 bases in between. The germline CDR1 and CDR2 sequences are SGHKS and YYEKEE (reference sequence).

The rearrangement uses TRBV7-9 and TRBJ1-5; no definite D call. Trimming cost V 7 bases and J 4 bases, with 14 bases left between them. The CDR3 is made up of 14 amino acids. The germline gives CDR1 SEHNR, CDR2 FQNEAQ (reference sequence). CDR3 DNA: TGTGCCAGCAACTACGGACGGACTAATCAGCCCCAGCATTTT. It translates to CASNYGRTNQPQHF.

The chain uses TRBV7-2 and TRBJ2-7, with no clear D. The V end lost 7 bases, the J end lost 2 bases, and 15 bases lay between the germline ends. The CDR3 consists of 14 residues. Germline V gene data show CDR1 as SGHTA and CDR2 as FQGNSA. CDR3 in amino acids: CASTKSGGAYEQYF. DNA for the CDR3: TGTGCCAGCACCAAGTCGGGTGGGGCCTACGAGCAGTACTTC.

The chain couples TRBV7-9 to TRBJ2-7; tentatively, D is TRBD1 or TRBD2 (6 bases each). The CDR3 covers 12 residues. V was trimmed by 4 bases and J by 9 bases, leaving 13 bases between them. Germline values: CDR1 SEHNR, CDR2 FQNEAQ (reference sequence). The CDR3 reads CASSSGAWWQYF. The CDR3 coding sequence is TGTGCCAGCAGCTCGGGGGCCTGGTGGCAGTACTTC.

The J gene is TRBJ2-2, the V gene TRBV7-2; the D call may be TRBD1 or TRBD2 (5 bases each). With 5 bases removed from V and 4 bases from J, the gap between germline ends came to 14 bases. Germline values: CDR1 SGHTA, CDR2 FQGNSA. The CDR3 sequence is 15 residues long. DNA of the CDR3: TGTGCCAGCAGCCCACACGGGACGACCACCGGGGAGCTGTTTTTT. This sequence encodes CASSPHGTTTGELFF.

This clonotype was counted ten times or more. The genes are TRBV7-6 and TRBJ2-7; D not certain. The CDR3 has 14 amino acids. Per the germline V gene, CDR1 is SGHVS and CDR2 is FNYEAQ. Trimming took 5 bases from V and 5 from J, leaving 16 bases between them. This CDR3 is CASSDRDGYDEQYF. DNA for the CDR3: TGTGCCAGCAGCGACCGCGACGGATATGACGAGCAGTACTTC.

CDR3 coding DNA: TGTGCCAGCACCCAGGAAGGGGTCACTGAAGCTTTCTTT. Protein: CASTQEGVTEAFF. The chain has TRBV5-5 and TRBJ1-1; perhaps TRBD1 as D (5 bases). Germline assignment: CDR1 SGHKS and CDR2 YYEKEE (reference sequence). There are 13 residues in the CDR3. Trimming cost V 6 bases and J 4 bases, with 13 bases left between them.

The genes are TRBV7-6 and TRBJ1-6, with D hard to call. Germline CDR1 is SGHVS and CDR2 is FNYEAQ. The CDR3 has 14 residues. V gave up 1 base and J gave up 9 bases, with 10 bases separating them. For the CDR3, the DNA is TGTGCCAGCAGCTTAGATGGAGCGGGTTCACCCCTCCACTTT. Protein sequence: CASSLDGAGSPLHF.

The chain has TRBV7-8 and TRBJ2-7; 14 bases fit TRBD2. V lost 5 bases and J lost 6; bases outside the gene matches: 6. The germline CDR1 and CDR2 sequences are SGHVS and FQNEAQ. The CDR3 extends over 15 amino acids. The chain's CDR3 is CASSLGLAGVPEQYF. The CDR3 DNA reads TGTGCCAGCAGCCTGGGACTAGCGGGGGTACCCGAGCAGTACTTC.

In this sample, this clonotype turned up a few times. The rearrangement links TRBV18 to TRBJ1-2, with TRBD1 as a possible D gene (6 bases). The CDR3 sequence is 15 residues long. Germline V gene data show CDR1 as KGHSH and CDR2 as LQKENI. Trimming removed 2 bases from V and 6 bases from J, with 16 bases in between. The CDR3, as DNA: TGTGCCAGCTCACCAAGCGGGGGGCAACGGCATGGCTACACCTTC. It codes for CASSPSGGQRHGYTF.

The CDR3 bases are TGTGCCGCGAGGACAGGGATCGAGGACGAGCAGTACTTC. Translation gives CAARTGIEDEQYF. V usage is TRBV10-3 and J usage is TRBJ2-7; 8 nucleotides line up with TRBD1. CDR1 is ENHRY and CDR2 is SYGVKD in the germline V gene. The V gene end was trimmed by 11 bases and the J gene end by 5 bases; junction bases not matched to a gene: 11. This CDR3 comprises 13 residues.

This clonotype was counted only a few times. This chain connects TRBV20-1 to TRBJ2-7, with 8 bases that match TRBD2. The trim removed 0 bases at V and 7 bases at J, leaving 8 bases unmatched. CDR3 length equals 14 residues. Germline assignment: CDR1 DFQATT and CDR2 SNEGSKA (reference sequence). CDR3 nucleotide sequence: TGCAGTGCTAGAGATCCGGCTTCGGGAGGGGAGCAGTACTTC. It specifies CSARDPASGGEQYF.

There are a few counts of this clonotype. The CDR3 DNA reads as TGCAGTGCCAGCTCCTTTGCGGGGGGGCATATTGACAGCACAGATACGCAGTATTTT. Translating gives CSASSFAGGHIDSTDTQYF. The V gene is TRBV20-1, the J gene TRBJ2-3, with 9 bases matching TRBD2. V gave up 6 bases and J gave up 0 bases; unmatched junction bases: 19. The CDR3 is 19 amino acids. In germline, CDR1 is DFQATT, CDR2 SNEGSKA (reference sequence).

The chain combines TRBV9 with TRBJ2-5; the match to TRBD2 covers 8 bases. CDR1 and CDR2 (germline): SGDLS, YYNGEE. The CDR3 length is 15 residues. Trimming at V came to 3 bases and at J to 2 bases, leaving 6 bases not matched to a gene. This CDR3 reads CASSAGGVFQETQYF. DNA for the CDR3: TGTGCCAGCAGCGCCGGGGGGGTTTTTCAAGAGACCCAGTACTTC.

This clonotype was recorded at least ten times. The chain recombines TRBV7-9 with TRBJ2-5; possibly TRBD1 for D (8 bases). Deletions cut 3 bases from V and 3 bases from J, with 11 bases between. CDR1 and CDR2 (germline): SEHNR, FQNEAQ (reference sequence). The CDR3 is 14 residues long. CDR3 region: CASSFTGGEETQYF. The CDR3 region has the DNA TGTGCCAGCAGCTTTACAGGGGGGGAAGAGACCCAGTACTTC.

The gene calls are TRBV3-1 and TRBJ2-1, with 10 positions matching TRBD1. The J segment lost 9 bases and the V segment lost 1 base, leaving 3 bases of the junction unmatched. CDR1 is LGHDT and CDR2 is YNNKEL in the germline V gene (reference sequence). This CDR3 is built from 14 residues. Here the CDR3 DNA reads TGTGCCAGCAGCCAAGCGGACAGGGGGGTTGAGCAGTTCTTC. Translating gives CASSQADRGVEQFF.

This clonotype was counted a few times. The chain joins TRBV28 to TRBJ2-1; possibly TRBD2 for D (5 bases). The V and J ends lost 5 bases and 9 bases respectively, with 17 bases between them. CDR1 is MDHEN and CDR2 is SYDVKM in the germline V gene. This CDR3 has 14 amino acids. The CDR3: CASSTDLDRGEQFF. The CDR3 nucleotides read TGTGCCAGCAGTACGGACCTCGACCGGGGTGAGCAGTTCTTC. Using reference TRBV28 and TRBJ2-1 for the parts outside the CDR3, the full variable domain is DVKVTQSSRYLVKRTGEKVFLECVQDMDHENMFWYRQDPGLGLRLIYFSYDVKMKEKGDIPEGYSVSREKKERFSLILESASTNQTSMYLCASSTDLDRGEQFFGPGTRLTVL.

This clonotype was observed a handful of times. The V gene is TRBV12-3 or TRBV12-4, the J gene TRBJ2-1; TRBD2 aligns across 11 bases. The CDR3 contains 14 residues. With V trimmed by 4 bases and J by 9 bases, 5 bases remained unmatched. CDR3 loop: CASSWTSGQSEQFF. CDR3 coding DNA: TGTGCCAGCAGTTGGACTAGCGGGCAAAGTGAGCAGTTCTTC.

V gene TRBV9 combines with J gene TRBJ1-1; no clear D gene. This CDR3 spans 16 amino acids. Germline V gene data show CDR1 as SGDLS and CDR2 as YYNGEE. V was cut by 4 bases and J by 5 bases, with 21 bases left in between. This CDR3 is CASSPEPGPLGTEAFF. CDR3 nucleotide sequence: TGTGCCAGCAGCCCAGAACCCGGACCATTGGGAACTGAAGCTTTCTTT.

The chain couples TRBV7-8 to TRBJ1-1, with 7 bases fitting TRBD1. The CDR3 is 16 residues long. CDR1 SGHVS and CDR2 FQNEAQ come from the germline V gene. After removal of 1 base from V and 4 bases from J, the junction contained 9 bases not matched to a gene. The CDR3: CASSLGGQGGLTEAFF. In DNA form, the CDR3 reads TGTGCCAGCAGCTTAGGGGGGCAGGGGGGGCTCACTGAAGCTTTCTTT.

The V and J genes are TRBV20-1 and TRBJ2-1, with D perhaps TRBD1 or TRBD2 (6 bases each). The CDR3 is 14 residues long. V lost 1 base, J lost 9 bases, and 16 bases lay in between. CDR1 and CDR2 from the germline V gene are DFQATT and SNEGSKA (reference sequence). CDR3 region: CSARGSGADTEQFF. The CDR3 DNA sequence: TGCAGTGCTAGAGGGTCGGGGGCTGACACTGAGCAGTTCTTC.

This clonotype was counted only a few times. This chain uses TRBV10-3 with TRBJ2-1, with D uncertain. Germline CDR1 and CDR2: ENHRY and SYGVKD. V gave up 10 bases and J gave up 5 bases, with 15 bases separating them. The CDR3 is 13 amino acids. This CDR3 reads CATNFEQDNEQFF. CDR3 sequence (DNA): TGTGCCACTAACTTTGAGCAGGACAATGAGCAGTTCTTC.

This sequence joins TRBV18 and TRBJ2-5, with D possibly being TRBD2 (5 bases). CDR1 and CDR2 from the germline V gene are KGHSH and LQKENI. Trimming removed 4 bases from V and 1 base from J, with 10 bases in between. This CDR3 spans 14 amino acids. The CDR3 nucleotides are TGTGCCAGCTCACAAGGAGGTGTCCAAGAGACCCAGTACTTC. It translates to CASSQGGVQETQYF.